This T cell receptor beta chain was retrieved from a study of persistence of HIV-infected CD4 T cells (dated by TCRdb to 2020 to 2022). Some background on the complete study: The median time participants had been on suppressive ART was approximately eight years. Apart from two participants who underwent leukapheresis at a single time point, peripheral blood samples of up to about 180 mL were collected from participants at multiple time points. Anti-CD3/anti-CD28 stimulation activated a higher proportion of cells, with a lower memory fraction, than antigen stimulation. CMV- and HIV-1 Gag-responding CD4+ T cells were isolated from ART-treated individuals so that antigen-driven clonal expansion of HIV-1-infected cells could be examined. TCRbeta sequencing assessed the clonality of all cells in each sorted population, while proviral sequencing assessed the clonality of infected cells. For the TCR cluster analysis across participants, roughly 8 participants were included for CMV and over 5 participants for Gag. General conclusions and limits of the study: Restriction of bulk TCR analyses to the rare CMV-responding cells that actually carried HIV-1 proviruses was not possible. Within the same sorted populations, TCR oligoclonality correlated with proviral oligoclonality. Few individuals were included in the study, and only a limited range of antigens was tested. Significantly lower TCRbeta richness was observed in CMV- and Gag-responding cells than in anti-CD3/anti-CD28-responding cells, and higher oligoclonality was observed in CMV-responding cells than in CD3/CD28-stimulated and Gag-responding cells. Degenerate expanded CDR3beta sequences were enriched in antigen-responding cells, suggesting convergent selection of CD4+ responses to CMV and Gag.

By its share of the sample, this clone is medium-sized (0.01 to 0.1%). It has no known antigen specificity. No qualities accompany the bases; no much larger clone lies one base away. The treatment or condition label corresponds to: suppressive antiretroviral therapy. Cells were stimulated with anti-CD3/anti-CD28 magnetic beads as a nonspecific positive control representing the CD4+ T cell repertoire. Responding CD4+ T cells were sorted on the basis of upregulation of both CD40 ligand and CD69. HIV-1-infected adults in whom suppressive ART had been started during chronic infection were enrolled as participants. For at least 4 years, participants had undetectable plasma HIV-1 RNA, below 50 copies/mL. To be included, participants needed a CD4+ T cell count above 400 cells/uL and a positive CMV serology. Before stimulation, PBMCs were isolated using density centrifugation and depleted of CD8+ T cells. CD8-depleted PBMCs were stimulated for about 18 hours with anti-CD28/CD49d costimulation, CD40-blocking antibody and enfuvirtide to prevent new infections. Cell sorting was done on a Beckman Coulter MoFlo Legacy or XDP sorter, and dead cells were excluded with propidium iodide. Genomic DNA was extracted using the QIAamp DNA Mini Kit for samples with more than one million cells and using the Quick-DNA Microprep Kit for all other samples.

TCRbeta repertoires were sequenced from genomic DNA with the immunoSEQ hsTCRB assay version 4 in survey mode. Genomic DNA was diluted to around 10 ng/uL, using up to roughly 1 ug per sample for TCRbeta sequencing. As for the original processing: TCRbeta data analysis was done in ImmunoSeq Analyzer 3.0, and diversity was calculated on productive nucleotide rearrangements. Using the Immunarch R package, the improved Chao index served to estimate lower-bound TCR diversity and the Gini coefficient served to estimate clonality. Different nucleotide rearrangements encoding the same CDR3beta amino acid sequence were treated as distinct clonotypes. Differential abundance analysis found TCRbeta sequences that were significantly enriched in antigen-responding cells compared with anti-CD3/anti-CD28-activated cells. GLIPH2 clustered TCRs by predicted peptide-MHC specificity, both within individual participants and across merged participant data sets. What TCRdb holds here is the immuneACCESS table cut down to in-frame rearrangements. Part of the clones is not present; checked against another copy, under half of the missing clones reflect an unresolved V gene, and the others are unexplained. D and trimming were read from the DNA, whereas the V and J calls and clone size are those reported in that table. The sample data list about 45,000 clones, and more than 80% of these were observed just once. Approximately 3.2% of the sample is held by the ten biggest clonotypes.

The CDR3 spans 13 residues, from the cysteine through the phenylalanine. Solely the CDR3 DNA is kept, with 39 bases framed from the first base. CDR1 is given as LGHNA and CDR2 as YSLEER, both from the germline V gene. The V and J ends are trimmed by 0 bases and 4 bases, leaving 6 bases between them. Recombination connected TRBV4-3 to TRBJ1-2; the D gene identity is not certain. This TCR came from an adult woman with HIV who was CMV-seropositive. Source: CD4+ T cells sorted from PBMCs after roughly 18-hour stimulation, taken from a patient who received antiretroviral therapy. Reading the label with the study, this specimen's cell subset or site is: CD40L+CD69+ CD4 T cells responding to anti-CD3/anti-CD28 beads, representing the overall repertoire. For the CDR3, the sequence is CASSQDNLYGYTF. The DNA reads TGCGCCAGCAGCCAAGATAACCTCTATGGCTACACCTTC.